This TCR beta chain was documented in a study of control samples from healthy donors and cancer patients. The CDR3 spans 13 residues. V was trimmed by 5 bases and J by 0 bases, leaving 4 bases between them. The V gene's germline CDR1 is SGHVS and CDR2 FQNEAQ. Only in-frame clones appear in the TCRdb table, and some are missing; sequencing was by immunoSEQ multiplex PCR. The profile covers roughly 120,000 clones, with 80% to 90% appearing a single time and about 1% taken by the ten largest. The chain is built from TRBV7-8 and TRBJ1-4, with no clear D. The sample taken for sequencing was PBMCs. This clonotype was obtained from a woman aged 50 to 60 with colorectal cancer. The CDR3 nucleotides are TGTGCCAGCAGCCGAGCAACTAATGAAAAACTGTTTTTT. It translates to CASSRATNEKLFF.